Reported below is one TCR beta chain. The table came from immunoSEQ multiplex PCR; TCRdb's copy has only in-frame clones and leaves some out. There are just over 300,000 clones in the sample; under 90% occur only once, and around 4.6% lies in the top ten. All enrollees were about 18 to 89 years old and from approximately 24 US areas. Participants were placed into cohorts based on the clinical history they reported. Two negative PCRs, clearance, or symptom resolution were required of recovered Cohort 3 donors. The data derive from a study of blood T cell repertoires in COVID-19. About the research overall: Spain, Italy and the United States supplied samples that represented acute and convalescent COVID-19.

The germline V gene has CDR1 SGHTA and CDR2 FQGNSA. Trimming stripped 1 base from V and 1 base from J, with 10 bases between. The CDR3 totals 15 residues. Sequencing used PBMCs or T cells enriched from blood (not recorded which). V usage is TRBV7-2 and J usage is TRBJ1-1; possibly TRBD1 for D (5 bases). The clonotype comes from a man aged 25-45 years who had recovered from COVID-19. The CDR3, as DNA: TGTGCCAGCAGCTTAGTTGGGGGGGGGAACACTGAAGCTTTCTTT. This codes for CASSLVGGGNTEAFF.